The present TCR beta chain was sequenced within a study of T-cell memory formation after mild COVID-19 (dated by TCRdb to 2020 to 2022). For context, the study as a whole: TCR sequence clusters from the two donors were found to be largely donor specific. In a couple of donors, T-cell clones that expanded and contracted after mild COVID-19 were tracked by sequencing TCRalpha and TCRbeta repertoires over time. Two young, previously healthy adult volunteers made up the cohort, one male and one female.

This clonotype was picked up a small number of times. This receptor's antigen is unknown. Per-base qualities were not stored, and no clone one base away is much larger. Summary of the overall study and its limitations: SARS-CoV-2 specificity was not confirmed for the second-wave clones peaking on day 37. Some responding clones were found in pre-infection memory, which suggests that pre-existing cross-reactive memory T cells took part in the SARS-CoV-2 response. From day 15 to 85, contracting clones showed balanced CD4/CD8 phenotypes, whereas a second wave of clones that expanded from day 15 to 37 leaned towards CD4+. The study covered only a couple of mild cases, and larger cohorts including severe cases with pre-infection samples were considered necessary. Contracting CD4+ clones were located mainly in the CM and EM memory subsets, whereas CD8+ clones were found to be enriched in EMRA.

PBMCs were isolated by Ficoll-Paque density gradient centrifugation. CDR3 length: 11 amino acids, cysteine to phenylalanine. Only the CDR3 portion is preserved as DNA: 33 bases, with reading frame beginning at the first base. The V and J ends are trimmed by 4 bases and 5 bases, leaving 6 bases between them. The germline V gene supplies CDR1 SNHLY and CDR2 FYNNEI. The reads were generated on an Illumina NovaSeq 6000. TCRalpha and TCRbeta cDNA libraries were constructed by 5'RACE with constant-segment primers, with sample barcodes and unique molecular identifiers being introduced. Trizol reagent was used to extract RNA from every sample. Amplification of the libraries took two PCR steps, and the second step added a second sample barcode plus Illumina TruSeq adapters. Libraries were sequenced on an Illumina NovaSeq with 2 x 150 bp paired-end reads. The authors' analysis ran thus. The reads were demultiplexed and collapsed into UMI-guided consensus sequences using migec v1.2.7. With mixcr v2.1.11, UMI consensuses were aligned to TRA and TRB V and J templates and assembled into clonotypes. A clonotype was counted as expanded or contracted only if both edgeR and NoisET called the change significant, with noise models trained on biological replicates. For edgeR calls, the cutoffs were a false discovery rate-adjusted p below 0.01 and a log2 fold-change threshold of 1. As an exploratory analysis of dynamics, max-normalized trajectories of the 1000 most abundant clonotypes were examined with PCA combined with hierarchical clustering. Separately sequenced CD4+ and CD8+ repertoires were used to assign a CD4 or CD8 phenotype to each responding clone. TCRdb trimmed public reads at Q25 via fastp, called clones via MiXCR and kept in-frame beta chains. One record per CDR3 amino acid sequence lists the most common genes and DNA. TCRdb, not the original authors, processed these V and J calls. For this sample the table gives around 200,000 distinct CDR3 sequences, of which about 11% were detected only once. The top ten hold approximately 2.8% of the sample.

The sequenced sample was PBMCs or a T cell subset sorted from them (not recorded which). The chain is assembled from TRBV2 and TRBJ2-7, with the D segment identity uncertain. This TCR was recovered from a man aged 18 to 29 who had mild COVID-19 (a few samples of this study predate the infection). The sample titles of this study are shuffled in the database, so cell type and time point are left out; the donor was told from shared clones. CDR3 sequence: CASSGVHEQYF. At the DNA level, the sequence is TGTGCCAGCAGTGGGGTCCACGAGCAGTACTTC. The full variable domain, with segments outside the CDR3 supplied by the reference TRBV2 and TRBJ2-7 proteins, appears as EPEVTQTPSHQVTQMGQEVILRCVPISNHLYFYWYRQILGQKVEFLVSFYNNEISEKSEIFDDQFSVERPDGSNFTLKIRSTKLEDSAMYFCASSGVHEQYFGPGTRLTVT.